These T cell receptor beta chains were read from a single sample in a study of identical twins. TCRdb re-called the 5' RACE reads through MiXCR, storing one row per CDR3 protein. The table shows roughly 350,000 distinct CDR3 sequences, with around 9% occurring only once. Sequencing was carried out using naive T cells sorted from blood. The receptors were gathered from a woman in her forties or fifties in good health. Both conserved end residues are part of each CDR3. D genes are given only for firm matches. Rows give clone size only sometimes, using once, few, many, or a class for an expanded clone.

v_call,d_call,j_call,cdr3_length,clone_size,cdr3_nt,cdr3_aa
TRBV29-1,NA,TRBJ2-7,14,few,TGCAGCGTTGTGGGGGGGGGGCAGACCTACGAGCAGTACTTC,CSVVGGGQTYEQYF
TRBV6-5,NA,TRBJ2-7,11,NA,TGTGCCAGCAAAGGGTCTTACGAGCAGTACTTC,CASKGSYEQYF
TRBV15,NA,TRBJ1-6,12,few,TGTGCCACCAGCAGGGACAATTCACCCCTCCACTTT,CATSRDNSPLHF
TRBV4-1,TRBD2,TRBJ2-1,16,NA,TGCGCCAGCAGCCAAGTTCCTAGCGGGAGTGACAATGAGCAGTTCTTC,CASSQVPSGSDNEQFF
TRBV10-3,NA,TRBJ2-1,15,few,TGTGCCATCACCCAAACCGTTGGGGGGTATGATGAGCAGTTCTTC,CAITQTVGGYDEQFF
TRBV5-1,TRBD1,TRBJ2-3,13,many,TGCGCCAGCAGCTTGGAGGGGGCTGATACGCAGTATTTT,CASSLEGADTQYF
TRBV10-3,NA,TRBJ2-5,14,once,TGTGCCATCAGTGATTGGTCCCCTCAAGAGACCCAGTACTTC,CAISDWSPQETQYF
TRBV27,NA,TRBJ2-2,17,NA,TGTGCCAGCAGTTTGCGTCCACAGGGCTCGAACACCGGGGACCTGTTTTTT,CASSLRPQGSNTGDLFF
TRBV6-5,NA,TRBJ2-3,12,many,TGTGCCAGCAGCCCCGACGGAGATACGCAGTATTTT,CASSPDGDTQYF
TRBV29-1,NA,TRBJ1-2,15,NA,TGCAGCGTTGAGGGGAGCCAGGGCTCTAACTATGGCTACACCTTC,CSVEGSQGSNYGYTF
TRBV2,NA,TRBJ2-2,14,many,TGTGCCAGCAGTGTTCTGGAGAACACCGGGGAGCTGTTTTTT,CASSVLENTGELFF
TRBV7-6,TRBD1,TRBJ1-5,14,NA,TGTGCCAGCAGCTTAATTCAGGGGGGTCAGCCCCAGCATTTT,CASSLIQGGQPQHF
TRBV10-2,TRBD2,TRBJ2-1,16,NA,TGCGCCTTACAACTGGGGGGGACTACCTTTGTGGATGAGCAGTTCTTC,CALQLGGTTFVDEQFF
TRBV14,TRBD2,TRBJ2-7,13,NA,TGTGCCAGCAGCCGCCCGGGACTAGCGGAGCAGTACTTC,CASSRPGLAEQYF
TRBV20-1,NA,TRBJ2-5,17,few,TGCAGTGCTAGATCCCATGAGCCAGGCAGGGCGGGGGAGACCCAGTACTTC,CSARSHEPGRAGETQYF
TRBV10-3,NA,TRBJ2-7,13,NA,TGTGCCTTCAGTGAGACTGGAACCTACGAGCAGTACTTC,CAFSETGTYEQYF
TRBV19,NA,TRBJ1-1,15,NA,TGTGCCAGTATCCCTGCGTGGACAATGAACACTGAAGCTTTCTTT,CASIPAWTMNTEAFF
TRBV5-1,TRBD2,TRBJ2-1,16,many,TGCGCCAGCAGCTTGGATGGGACTAGCGGGTACAATGAGCAGTTCTTC,CASSLDGTSGYNEQFF
TRBV4-1,NA,TRBJ1-1,15,many,TGCGCCAGCAGTCGGACAGTCCGATTTGGCACTGAAGCTTTCTTT,CASSRTVRFGTEAFF
TRBV20-1,NA,TRBJ1-6,16,few,TGCAGTGCTAGCTCCTGGGGGGACCGCTATAATTCACCCCTCCACTTT,CSASSWGDRYNSPLHF
TRBV19,TRBD2,TRBJ2-1,13,NA,TGTGCCAGTAGGCGGACTAGCGCCAATGAGCAGTTCTTC,CASRRTSANEQFF
TRBV28,TRBD1,TRBJ1-5,12,many,TGTGCCAGCAGTACAGGGGGTCAGCCCCAGCATTTT,CASSTGGQPQHF
TRBV5-1,NA,TRBJ2-7,13,NA,TGCGCCAGCTCGACTCGCGCCTCCTACGAGCAGTACTTC,CASSTRASYEQYF
TRBV6-6,TRBD1,TRBJ2-5,13,few,TGTGCCAGCAAGATCAGGGGGTCAGAGACCCAGTACTTC,CASKIRGSETQYF
TRBV27,TRBD2,TRBJ2-2,15,few,TGTGCCAGCAGCCCGCGCGGGAGTTCCACCGGGGAGCTGTTTTTT,CASSPRGSSTGELFF
TRBV6-1,NA,TRBJ2-1,14,many,TGTGCCAGCAGTCGGACTCTCAATAACAATGAGCAGTTCTTC,CASSRTLNNNEQFF
TRBV7-2,TRBD1,TRBJ2-1,14,NA,TGTGCCAGTGCGACAGGGGTGGGATACAATGAGCAGTTCTTC,CASATGVGYNEQFF
TRBV3-1,NA,TRBJ2-1,12,NA,TGTGCCAGCAGCCAAACTAGCTTTGAGCAGTTCTTC,CASSQTSFEQFF
TRBV7-2,NA,TRBJ2-1,13,few,TGTGCCGTCCAAAGAGGAGGGTACAATGAGCAGTTCTTC,CAVQRGGYNEQFF
TRBV5-1,NA,TRBJ2-1,13,many,TGCGCCAGCAGCTTAAAAGGAAGCAATGAGCAGTTCTTC,CASSLKGSNEQFF
TRBV3-1,NA,TRBJ2-1,13,NA,TGTGCCAGCAGCCCTTGGGGGGTCAATGAGCAGTTCTTC,CASSPWGVNEQFF
TRBV20-1,TRBD2,TRBJ2-1,15,few,TGCAGTGCTCCCGGAGGGACTAGCAGATACAATGAGCAGTTCTTC,CSAPGGTSRYNEQFF
TRBV15,TRBD2,TRBJ2-1,16,NA,TGTGCCACCAGCAGAATGGGACTAGCGGCGGAAAATGAGCAGTTCTTC,CATSRMGLAAENEQFF
TRBV5-1,TRBD1,TRBJ2-5,15,many,TGCGCCAGCAGCTTGGTACAGGGGGCCCAAGAGACCCAGTACTTC,CASSLVQGAQETQYF
TRBV7-2,NA,TRBJ2-1,14,few,TGTGCCAGCAGCTTGAAGTTGGTGGGCAATGAGCAGTTCTTC,CASSLKLVGNEQFF
TRBV12-3/TRBV12-4,NA,TRBJ1-2,14,many,TGTGCCAGCAGTTTGGGCAATTCTAACTATGGCTACACCTTC,CASSLGNSNYGYTF
TRBV5-1,TRBD1,TRBJ2-5,14,NA,TGCGCCAGCAGTCGACAGGGAGAAGAAGAGACCCAGTACTTC,CASSRQGEEETQYF
TRBV12-3/TRBV12-4,NA,TRBJ2-5,13,many,TGTGCCAGCAGGCGCGGGGAAGGTAGTCCCCAGTACTTC,CASRRGEGSPQYF
TRBV28,NA,TRBJ2-1,12,many,TGTGCCAGCAGTCTTGGGCCGCGTGAGCAGTTCTTC,CASSLGPREQFF